Each of the 24 T cell receptor beta chains below was sequenced from the same sample in a study of Graves' ophthalmopathy and Graves' hyperthyroidism. Amplified TCR beta CDR3 regions were obtained using RNA transcripts as template. HTBI-primed RT-PCR formed the first round, and a multiplex PCR formed the second. Via MiXCR, TCRdb re-called the multiplex PCR reads, giving one row per CDR3 protein. The repertoire consists of just over 400,000 distinct CDR3 sequences, with approximately 21% occurring once and the leading ten covering around 3.1%. The sequenced material came from peripheral blood. The receptors shown here come from a woman younger than 35 with stable Graves' hyperthyroidism.

This chain connects TRBV30 to TRBJ1-1; D is possibly TRBD1 (5 bases). The germline V and J ends were trimmed by 3 bases and 4 bases, with 12 bases remaining between them. The CDR3 runs to 13 residues. The germline CDR1 and CDR2 sequences are GTSNPN and SVGIG (reference sequence). The CDR3, as DNA: TGTGCCTGGAGATCGGGCGGGGGCACTGAAGCTTTCTTT. It specifies CAWRSGGGTEAFF. Drawing the rest from reference TRBV30 and TRBJ1-1, the complete variable domain is SQTIHQWPATLVQPVGSPLSLECTVEGTSNPNLYWYRQAAGRGLQLLFYSVGIGQISSEVPQNLSASRPQDRQFILSSKKLLLSDSGFYLCAWRSGGGTEAFFGQGTRLTVV.

The sample holds many counts of this clonotype. The chain uses TRBV6-5 and TRBJ2-7, with 7 nucleotides matching TRBD1. The germline V gene encodes CDR1 MNHEY and CDR2 SVGAGI. This CDR3 comprises 19 residues. V was pared by 5 bases and J by 2 bases, with 21 bases of the junction left unmatched. This CDR3 is CASSPGDRDLAYPTYEQYF. The CDR3 DNA reads as TGTGCCAGCAGTCCCGGCGACAGGGATCTAGCCTACCCAACCTACGAGCAGTACTTC.

This clonotype came up many times. The chain carries TRBV7-9 and TRBJ2-5; no reliable D call. V was cut by 4 bases and J by 7 bases, with 16 bases left in between. Germline values: CDR1 SEHNR, CDR2 FQNEAQ (reference sequence). This CDR3 has 14 residues. Here the CDR3 reads CASSSTSGFGTQYF. In DNA, the CDR3 is TGTGCCAGCAGCTCAACCTCCGGGTTTGGGACCCAGTACTTC.

In its sample, this clonotype was seen a few times. The chain uses TRBV11-2 and TRBJ2-1; 9 bases match TRBD2. Germline loops: CDR1 SGHAT, CDR2 FQNNGV. The V segment lost 1 base and the J segment 11 bases; nucleotides outside the gene matches: 12. The CDR3 has 16 amino acids. The CDR3 region has the DNA TGTGCCAGCAGCTTAGTCGGTAGCGGGAGTTTGAGTAAGCAGTTCTTC. Residues: CASSLVGSGSLSKQFF.

This chain uses TRBV12-3 or TRBV12-4 with TRBJ2-2; D is possibly TRBD2 (6 bases). V lost 5 bases, J lost 1 base, and 17 bases lay in between. The length of the CDR3 is 17 residues. The DNA for the CDR3 is TGTGCCAGCAGTCCCCGTTTTGGGACTCTGAACACCGGGGAGCTGTTTTTT. Amino acids: CASSPRFGTLNTGELFF.

This clonotype was seen a handful of times. The chain recombines TRBV4-1 with TRBJ2-5, with 8 bases matching TRBD1. Losses at the gene ends were 1 base for V and 3 bases for J; bases not matched to a gene: 4. The CDR3 consists of 15 residues. Germline V gene data show CDR1 as MGHRA and CDR2 as YSYEKL. This chain's CDR3 is CASSQVGQGEETQYF. CDR3 sequence (DNA): TGCGCCAGCAGCCAAGTAGGACAGGGAGAAGAGACCCAGTACTTC.

This clonotype was seen a handful of times. The chain uses TRBV6-5 and TRBJ2-7; 7 bases are shared with TRBD1. The CDR3 contains 15 residues. The germline V gene has CDR1 MNHEY and CDR2 SVGAGI. After removal of 1 base from V and 2 bases from J, the junction contained 5 bases not matched to a gene. CDR3 residues: CASSYYTGDAYEQYF. CDR3 bases: TGTGCCAGCAGTTACTATACAGGGGATGCCTACGAGCAGTACTTC.

In this sample, this clonotype turned up many times. The rearrangement links TRBV11-1 to TRBJ1-1, with 7 bases lining up with TRBD1. The ends lost 2 bases at V and 1 base at J; junction bases unmatched: 4. The germline V gene encodes CDR1 SGHAT and CDR2 FQDESV (reference sequence). The CDR3 spans 15 residues. The CDR3 DNA is TGTGCCAGCAGCTTACTCGGACAGGCGAACACTGAAGCTTTCTTT. Translated, it gives CASSLLGQANTEAFF.

In this sample, this clonotype turned up many times. This chain connects TRBV5-5 to TRBJ2-2; no firm D call. The V gene's germline CDR1 is SGHKS and CDR2 YYEKEE (reference sequence). The CDR3 is 16 residues long. V was pared by 3 bases and J by 1 base, with 13 bases between. The CDR3 nucleotides are TGTGCCAGCAGCTATTCCCGCTGGCTGAACACCGGGGAGCTGTTTTTT. Translating it yields CASSYSRWLNTGELFF.

This clonotype was detected ten times or more. The chain couples TRBV7-2 to TRBJ1-5; weak D call: TRBD1 (5 bases). V gave up 5 bases and J gave up 5 bases, with 16 bases separating them. Germline CDR1 reads SGHTA; CDR2 reads FQGNSA. This CDR3 contains 15 residues. The CDR3 nucleotides are TGTGCCAGCAGCCGAAATTTAGGGGCTGATCAGCCCCAGCATTTT. Encoded protein: CASSRNLGADQPQHF.

This clonotype has ten or more counts. In nucleotides, the CDR3 is TGTGCCAGCAGTGTGGTAGCCTATGGCTACACCTTC. It encodes CASSVVAYGYTF. The chain combines TRBV2 with TRBJ1-2; D gene uncertain. The CDR3 covers 12 residues. Per germline, CDR1 SNHLY and CDR2 FYNNEI. V gave up 4 bases and J gave up 4 bases, with 7 bases separating them.

The V and J genes are TRBV10-1 and TRBJ1-2; no firm D call. The CDR3 consists of 15 residues. Between the trimmed V and J ends, which lost 5 bases and 4 bases, there was a span of 17 bases. Germline values: CDR1 WNHNN, CDR2 SYGVQD (reference sequence). The CDR3 coding sequence is TGCGCCAGCAGTAATTCTCGAGGCAGTCCCTATGGCTACACCTTC. Residues: CASSNSRGSPYGYTF.

This clonotype was counted a few times. The genes are TRBV4-2 and TRBJ2-7; 10 nucleotides align to TRBD1. Germline CDR1 LGHNA, CDR2 YNFKEQ. The CDR3 runs 16 residues. The V gene end was trimmed by 6 bases and the J gene end by 2 bases; junction bases not matched to a gene: 10. CDR3 sequence: CASRLTAGQGAYEQYF. The CDR3 DNA is TGTGCCAGCAGGTTGACGGCAGGACAGGGGGCCTACGAGCAGTACTTC.

This clonotype was seen more than once but under ten times. This chain links TRBV30 with TRBJ2-5; weak D call: TRBD1 (5 bases). Trimming took 0 bases from V and 1 from J, leaving 9 bases between them. The CDR3 runs 14 residues. Germline assignment: CDR1 GTSNPN and CDR2 SVGIG (reference sequence). In DNA, the CDR3 is TGTGCCTGGAGTGTCGGTGGGGCCCAAGAGACCCAGTACTTC. Amino acid sequence: CAWSVGGAQETQYF.

This chain connects TRBV7-2 to TRBJ1-6; a possible D gene is TRBD1 (5 bases). The V end lost 1 base, the J end lost 10 bases, and 17 bases lay between the germline ends. CDR1 SGHTA and CDR2 FQGNSA come from the germline V gene. The length of the CDR3 is 16 residues. CDR3 sequence (DNA): TGTGCCAGCAGCTTAGTTCTCGCAGGGACCGGGTCACCCCTCCACTTT. The encoded protein is CASSLVLAGTGSPLHF.

This clonotype came up many times. This chain connects TRBV11-2 to TRBJ2-7; D is undetermined. V was pared by 1 base and J by 5 bases, with 6 bases between. The CDR3 length is 12 residues. The germline V gene has CDR1 SGHAT and CDR2 FQNNGV. Here the CDR3 reads CASSLVHHEQYF. The CDR3 DNA reads as TGTGCCAGCAGCTTAGTGCACCACGAGCAGTACTTC.

This clonotype came up many times. The chain is built from TRBV14 and TRBJ1-2; 7 nucleotides match TRBD1. The germline V gene has CDR1 SGHDN and CDR2 FVKESK. V was clipped by 0 bases and J by 4 bases; unmatched bases: 5. The CDR3 sequence is 15 residues long. The CDR3 is CASSQEDRNLYGYTF. In nucleotides, the CDR3 is TGTGCCAGCAGCCAAGAGGACAGGAATCTCTATGGCTACACCTTC.

This clonotype was observed many times. This rearrangement joins TRBV24-1 to TRBJ2-5; no firm D call. This CDR3 is 16 amino acids long. CDR1 is KGHDR and CDR2 is SFDVKD in the germline V gene. Trimming pared 0 bases from V and 3 bases from J, leaving 13 bases between. This chain's CDR3 is CATSDLQSGAEETQYF. CDR3 sequence (DNA): TGTGCCACCAGTGATTTGCAAAGTGGAGCAGAAGAGACCCAGTACTTC.

This clonotype was seen many times. V is TRBV7-2 and J is TRBJ1-2; D uncertain. The V end was cut by 2 bases, the J end by 7 bases, with 11 bases between. Per the germline V gene, CDR1 is SGHTA and CDR2 is FQGNSA. The CDR3 contains 13 residues. CDR3 in DNA: TGTGCCAGCAGCTTAATTAACGTCGGTGGCTACACCTTC. Translated: CASSLINVGGYTF.

Concerning this clonotype itself: The junction and the germline gene differ at one end; a read error may be behind it. The rearrangement joins TRBV28 to TRBJ1-2, with a weak D call TRBD1 (5 bases). The CDR3 is 13 amino acids. Per germline, CDR1 MDHEN and CDR2 SYDVKM. The CDR3 sequence is CACSPGGFGSYTF. Here the CDR3 DNA reads TGTGCCTGCAGCCCGGGGGGATTTGGTAGCTACACCTTC.

This chain uses TRBV10-3 with TRBJ1-1; the D is unclear. Germline V gene lookup returns CDR1 ENHRY and CDR2 SYGVKD. This CDR3 is built from 15 residues. With 3 bases removed from V and 2 bases from J, the gap between germline ends came to 13 bases. CDR3 residues: CAISEGVRINTEAFF. Written as DNA, the CDR3 is TGTGCCATCAGTGAAGGTGTACGGATCAACACTGAAGCTTTCTTT.

Many counts were recorded for this clonotype. The rearrangement uses TRBV11-2 and TRBJ2-5; D remains ambiguous. CDR1 and CDR2 (germline): SGHAT, FQNNGV. This CDR3 region has 15 residues. V lost 5 bases and J lost 4, with 17 bases in between. CDR3 sequence: CASSPTVPGGETQYF. In DNA, the CDR3 is TGTGCCAGCAGCCCAACGGTACCTGGCGGAGAGACCCAGTACTTC.

The genes are TRBV6-5 and TRBJ2-2; D call uncertain. The germline V gene encodes CDR1 MNHEY and CDR2 SVGAGI. Deletions cut 4 bases from V and 0 bases from J, with 9 bases between. This CDR3 comprises 15 residues. The CDR3 bases are TGTGCCAGCAGTTCGGACCTATCGAACACCGGGGAGCTGTTTTTT. This gives the protein CASSSDLSNTGELFF.

This clonotype has a count of ten or more. V is TRBV2 and J is TRBJ2-3; 7 positions agree with TRBD2. Germline V CDR1 and CDR2: SNHLY, FYNNEI. CDR3 length equals 14 residues. The V segment lost 5 bases and the J segment 1 base; nucleotides outside the gene matches: 3. The CDR3: CASSWGGRTDTQYF. The CDR3 region has the DNA TGTGCCAGCAGTTGGGGGGGTCGCACAGATACGCAGTATTTT.